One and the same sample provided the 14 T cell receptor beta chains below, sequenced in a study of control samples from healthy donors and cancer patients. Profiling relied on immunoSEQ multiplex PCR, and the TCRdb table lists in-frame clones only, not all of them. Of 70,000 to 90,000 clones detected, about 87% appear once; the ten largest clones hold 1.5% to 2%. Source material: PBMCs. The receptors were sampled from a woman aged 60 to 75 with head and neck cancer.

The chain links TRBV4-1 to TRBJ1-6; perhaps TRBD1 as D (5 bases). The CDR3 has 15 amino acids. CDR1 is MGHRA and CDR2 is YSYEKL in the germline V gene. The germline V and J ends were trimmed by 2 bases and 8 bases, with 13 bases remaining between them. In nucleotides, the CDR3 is TGCGCCAGCAGCCAATTGCCGGGGGTTTATTCACCCCTCCACTTT. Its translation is CASSQLPGVYSPLHF.

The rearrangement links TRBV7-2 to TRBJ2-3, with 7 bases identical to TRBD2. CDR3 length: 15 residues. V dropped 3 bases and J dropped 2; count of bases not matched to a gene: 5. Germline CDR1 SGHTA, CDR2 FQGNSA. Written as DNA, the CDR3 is TGTGCCAGCAGCTTGCGCGGGGGAATCACAGATACGCAGTATTTT. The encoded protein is CASSLRGGITDTQYF.

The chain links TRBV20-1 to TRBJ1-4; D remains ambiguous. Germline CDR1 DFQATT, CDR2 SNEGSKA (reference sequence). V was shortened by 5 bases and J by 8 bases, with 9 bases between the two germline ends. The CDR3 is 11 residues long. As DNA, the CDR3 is TGCAGTGCTGGTATCACAGAAAAACTGTTTTTT. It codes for CSAGITEKLFF.

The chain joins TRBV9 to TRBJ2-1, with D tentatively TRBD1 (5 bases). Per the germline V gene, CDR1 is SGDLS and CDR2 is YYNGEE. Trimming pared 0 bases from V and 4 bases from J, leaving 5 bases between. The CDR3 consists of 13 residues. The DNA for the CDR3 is TGTGCCAGCAGCGTAGGACAGTACAATGAGCAGTTCTTC. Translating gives CASSVGQYNEQFF.

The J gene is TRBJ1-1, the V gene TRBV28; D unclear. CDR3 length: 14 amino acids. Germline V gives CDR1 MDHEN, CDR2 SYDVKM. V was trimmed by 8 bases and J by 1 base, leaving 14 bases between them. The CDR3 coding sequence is TGTGCCAGCCCATCACCGGGAGAGAACACTGAAGCTTTCTTT. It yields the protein CASPSPGENTEAFF.

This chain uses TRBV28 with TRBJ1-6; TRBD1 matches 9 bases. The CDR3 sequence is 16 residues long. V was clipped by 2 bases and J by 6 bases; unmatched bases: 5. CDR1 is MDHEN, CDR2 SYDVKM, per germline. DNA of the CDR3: TGTGCCAGCAGTTTACTTCGACAGGGGGGTAATTCACCCCTCCACTTT. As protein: CASSLLRQGGNSPLHF.

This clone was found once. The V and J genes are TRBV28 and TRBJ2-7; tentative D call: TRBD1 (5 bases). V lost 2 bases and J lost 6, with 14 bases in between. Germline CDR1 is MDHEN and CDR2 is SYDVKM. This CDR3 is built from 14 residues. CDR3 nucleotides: TGTGCCAGCAGTTTAAGGGGCGCAAGGCTCGAGCAGTACTTC. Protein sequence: CASSLRGARLEQYF.

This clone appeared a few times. The CDR3 protein is CASRPALSSYNEQFF. DNA for the CDR3: TGCGCCAGCAGGCCGGCGTTAAGCTCCTACAATGAGCAGTTCTTC. The gene calls are TRBV10-2 and TRBJ2-1; D unclear. Germline-derived CDR1 and CDR2 are WSHSY and SAAADI. There are 15 residues in the CDR3. Deletions cut 6 bases from V and 0 bases from J, with 12 bases between.

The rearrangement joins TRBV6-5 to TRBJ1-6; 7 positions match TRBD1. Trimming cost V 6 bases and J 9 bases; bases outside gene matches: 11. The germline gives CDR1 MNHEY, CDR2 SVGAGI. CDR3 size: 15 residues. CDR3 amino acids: CASRTNEGASSPLHF. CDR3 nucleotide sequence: TGTGCCAGCAGAACCAACGAGGGGGCAAGTTCACCCCTCCACTTT.

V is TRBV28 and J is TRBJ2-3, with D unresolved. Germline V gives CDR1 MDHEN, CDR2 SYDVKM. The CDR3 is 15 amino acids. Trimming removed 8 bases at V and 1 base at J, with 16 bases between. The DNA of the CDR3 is TGTGCCAGCTCACGAGCGAGGATAGGCACAGATACGCAGTATTTT. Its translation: CASSRARIGTDTQYF.

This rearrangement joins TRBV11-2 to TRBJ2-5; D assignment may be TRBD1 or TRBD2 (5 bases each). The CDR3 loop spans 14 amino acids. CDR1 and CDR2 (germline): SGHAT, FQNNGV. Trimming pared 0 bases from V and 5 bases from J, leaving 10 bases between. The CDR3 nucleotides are TGTGCCAGCAGCTTAGATGGTTGGGGGGAGACCCAGTACTTC. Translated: CASSLDGWGETQYF.

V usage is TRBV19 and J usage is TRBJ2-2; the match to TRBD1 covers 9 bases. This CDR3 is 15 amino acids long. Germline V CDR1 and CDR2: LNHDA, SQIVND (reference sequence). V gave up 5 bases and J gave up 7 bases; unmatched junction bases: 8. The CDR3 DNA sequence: TGTGCCAGTAGTCAAGGACAGGGGACGGGCGGGGAGCTGTTTTTT. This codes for CASSQGQGTGGELFF.

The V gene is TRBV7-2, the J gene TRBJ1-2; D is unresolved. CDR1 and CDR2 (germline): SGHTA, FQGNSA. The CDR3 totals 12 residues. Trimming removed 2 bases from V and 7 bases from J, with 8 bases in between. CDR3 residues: CASSLLSSGYTF. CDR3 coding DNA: TGTGCCAGCAGCTTATTGTCCTCTGGCTACACCTTC.

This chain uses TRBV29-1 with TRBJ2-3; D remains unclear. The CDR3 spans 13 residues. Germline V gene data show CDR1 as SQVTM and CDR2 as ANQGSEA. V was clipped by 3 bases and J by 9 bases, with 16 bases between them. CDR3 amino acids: CSVDRANPATQYF. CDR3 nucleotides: TGCAGCGTTGATCGGGCGAATCCAGCGACGCAGTATTTT.